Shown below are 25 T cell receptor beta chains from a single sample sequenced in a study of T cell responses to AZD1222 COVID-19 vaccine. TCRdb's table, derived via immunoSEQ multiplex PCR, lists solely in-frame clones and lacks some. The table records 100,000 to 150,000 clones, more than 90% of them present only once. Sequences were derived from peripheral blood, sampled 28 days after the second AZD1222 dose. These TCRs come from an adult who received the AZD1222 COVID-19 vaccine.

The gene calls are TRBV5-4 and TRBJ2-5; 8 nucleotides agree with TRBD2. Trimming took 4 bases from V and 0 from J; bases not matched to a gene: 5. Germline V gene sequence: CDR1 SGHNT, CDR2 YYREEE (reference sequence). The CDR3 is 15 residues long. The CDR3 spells CASSRGGRDQETQYF. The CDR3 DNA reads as TGTGCCAGCAGCCGGGGGGGGAGAGACCAAGAGACCCAGTACTTC.

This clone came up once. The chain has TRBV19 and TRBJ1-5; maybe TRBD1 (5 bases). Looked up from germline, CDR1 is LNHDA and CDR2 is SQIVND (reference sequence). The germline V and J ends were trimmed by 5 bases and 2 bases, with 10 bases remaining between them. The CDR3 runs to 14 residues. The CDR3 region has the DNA TGTGCCAGTAGTTTCCAGGGCGGCAATCAGCCCCAGCATTTT. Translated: CASSFQGGNQPQHF. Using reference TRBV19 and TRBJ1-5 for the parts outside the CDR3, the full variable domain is DGGITQSPKYLFRKEGQNVTLSCEQNLNHDAMYWYRQDPGQGLRLIYYSQIVNDFQKGDIAEGYSVSREKKESFPLTVTSAQKNPTAFYLCASSFQGGNQPQHFGDGTRLSIL.

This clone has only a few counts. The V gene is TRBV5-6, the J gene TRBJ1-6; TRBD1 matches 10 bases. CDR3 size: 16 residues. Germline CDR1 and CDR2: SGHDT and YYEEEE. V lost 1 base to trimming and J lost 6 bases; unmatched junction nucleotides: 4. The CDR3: CASSLSDRGRNSPLHF. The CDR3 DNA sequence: TGTGCCAGCAGCTTGTCCGACAGGGGGCGTAATTCACCCCTCCACTTT.

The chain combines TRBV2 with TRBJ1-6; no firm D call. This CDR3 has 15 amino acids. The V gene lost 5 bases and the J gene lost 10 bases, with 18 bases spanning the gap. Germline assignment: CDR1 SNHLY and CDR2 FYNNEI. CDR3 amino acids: CASSRGYGGRSPLHF. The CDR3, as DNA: TGTGCCAGCAGTAGAGGCTACGGAGGGCGATCACCCCTCCACTTT.

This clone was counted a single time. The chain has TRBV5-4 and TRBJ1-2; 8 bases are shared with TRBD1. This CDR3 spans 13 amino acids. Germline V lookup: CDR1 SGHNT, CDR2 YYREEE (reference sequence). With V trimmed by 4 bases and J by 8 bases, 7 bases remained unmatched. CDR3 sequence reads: CASSPDRGTGYTF. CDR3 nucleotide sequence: TGTGCCAGCAGCCCCGACAGGGGTACGGGCTACACCTTC.

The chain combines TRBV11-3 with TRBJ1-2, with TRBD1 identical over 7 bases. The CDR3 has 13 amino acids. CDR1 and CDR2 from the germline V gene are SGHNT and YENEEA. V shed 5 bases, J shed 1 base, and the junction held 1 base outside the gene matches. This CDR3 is CASSRDSNYGYTF. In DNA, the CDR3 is TGTGCCAGCAGCCGGGACAGTAACTATGGCTACACCTTC.

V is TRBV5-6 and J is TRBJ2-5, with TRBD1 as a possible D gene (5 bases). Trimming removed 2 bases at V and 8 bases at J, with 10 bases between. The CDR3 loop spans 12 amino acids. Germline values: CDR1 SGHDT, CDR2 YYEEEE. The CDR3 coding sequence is TGTGCCAGCAGCTTAGGGGAATTTACCCAGTACTTC. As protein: CASSLGEFTQYF.

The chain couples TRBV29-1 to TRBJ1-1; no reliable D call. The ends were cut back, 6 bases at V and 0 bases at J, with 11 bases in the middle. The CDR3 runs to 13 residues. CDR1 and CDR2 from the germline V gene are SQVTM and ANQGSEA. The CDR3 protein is CSVQHSLNTEAFF. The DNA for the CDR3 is TGCAGCGTCCAGCACAGTCTGAACACTGAAGCTTTCTTT.

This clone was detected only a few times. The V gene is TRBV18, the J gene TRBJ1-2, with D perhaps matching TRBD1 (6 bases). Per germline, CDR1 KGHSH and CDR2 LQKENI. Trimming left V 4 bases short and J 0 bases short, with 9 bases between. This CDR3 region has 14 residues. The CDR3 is CASSRTDTNYGYTF. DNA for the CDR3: TGTGCCAGCTCACGGACAGATACTAACTATGGCTACACCTTC.

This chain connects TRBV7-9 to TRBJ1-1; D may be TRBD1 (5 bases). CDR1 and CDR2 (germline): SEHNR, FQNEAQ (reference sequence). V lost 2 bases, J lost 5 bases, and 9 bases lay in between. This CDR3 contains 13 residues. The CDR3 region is CASSLPSGTEAFF. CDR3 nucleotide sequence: TGTGCCAGCAGCTTACCGTCAGGGACTGAAGCTTTCTTT.

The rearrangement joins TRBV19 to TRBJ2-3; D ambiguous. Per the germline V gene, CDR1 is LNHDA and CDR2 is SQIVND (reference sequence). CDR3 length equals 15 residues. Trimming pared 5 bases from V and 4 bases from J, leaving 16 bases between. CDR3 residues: CASSSRPRSADTQYF. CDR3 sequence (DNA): TGTGCCAGTAGTTCGAGACCCCGGTCCGCAGATACGCAGTATTTT.

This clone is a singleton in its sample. In DNA, the CDR3 is TGTGCCAGCAGTCAATCCGGGACACCCAGACCTAATGAAAAACTGTTTTTT. Amino acids: CASSQSGTPRPNEKLFF. The rearrangement links TRBV27 to TRBJ1-4; D possibly corresponds to TRBD1 (6 bases). This CDR3 region has 17 residues. Trimming took off 5 bases at V and 3 bases at J, with 19 bases between the two ends. Germline V lookup: CDR1 MNHEY, CDR2 SMNVEV (reference sequence). Variable domain in full (rest from reference TRBV27 and TRBJ1-4): EAQVTQNPRYLITVTGKKLTVTCSQNMNHEYMSWYRQDPGLGLRQIYYSMNVEVTDKGDVPEGYKVSRKEKRNFPLILESPSPNQTSLYFCASSQSGTPRPNEKLFFGSGTQLSVL.

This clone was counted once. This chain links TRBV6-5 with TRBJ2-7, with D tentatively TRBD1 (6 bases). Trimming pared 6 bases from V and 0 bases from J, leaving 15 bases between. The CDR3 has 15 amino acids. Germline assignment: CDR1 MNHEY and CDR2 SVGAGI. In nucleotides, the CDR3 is TGTGCCAGCAGACCTGGACAGCTCAGCTCCTACGAGCAGTACGTC. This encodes CASRPGQLSSYEQYV.

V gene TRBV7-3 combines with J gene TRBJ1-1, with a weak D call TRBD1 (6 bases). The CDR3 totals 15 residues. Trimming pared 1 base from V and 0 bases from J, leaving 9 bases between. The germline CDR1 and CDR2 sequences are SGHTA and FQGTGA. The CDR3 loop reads CASSLNGQLNTEAFF. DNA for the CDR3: TGTGCCAGCAGCTTAAATGGACAGCTGAACACTGAAGCTTTCTTT.

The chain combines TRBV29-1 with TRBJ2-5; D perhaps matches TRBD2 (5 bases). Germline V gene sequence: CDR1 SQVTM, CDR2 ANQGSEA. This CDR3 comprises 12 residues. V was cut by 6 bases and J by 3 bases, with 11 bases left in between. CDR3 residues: CSVTSGKETQYF. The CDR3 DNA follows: TGCAGCGTGACGTCGGGGAAAGAGACCCAGTACTTC.

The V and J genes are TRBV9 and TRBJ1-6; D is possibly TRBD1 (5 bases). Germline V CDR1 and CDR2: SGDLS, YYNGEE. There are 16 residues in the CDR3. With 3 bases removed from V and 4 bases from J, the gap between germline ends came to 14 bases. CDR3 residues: CASSATDKGYNSPLHF. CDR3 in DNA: TGTGCCAGCAGCGCGACGGACAAAGGGTATAATTCACCCCTCCACTTT.

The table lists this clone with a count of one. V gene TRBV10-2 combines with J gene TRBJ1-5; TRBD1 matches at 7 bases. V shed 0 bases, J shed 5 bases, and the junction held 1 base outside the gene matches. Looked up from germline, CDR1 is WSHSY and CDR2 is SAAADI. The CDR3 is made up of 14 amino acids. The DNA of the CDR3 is TGCGCCAGCAGTGAGTCGCAGGGGGATCAGCCCCAGCATTTT. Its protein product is CASSESQGDQPQHF.

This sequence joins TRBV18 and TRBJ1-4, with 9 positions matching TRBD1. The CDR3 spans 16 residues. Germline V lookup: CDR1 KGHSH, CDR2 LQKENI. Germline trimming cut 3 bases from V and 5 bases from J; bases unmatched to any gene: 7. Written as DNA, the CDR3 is TGTGCCAGCTCACCGTTGGGGACAGGGAGGAATGAAAAACTGTTTTTT. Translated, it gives CASSPLGTGRNEKLFF.

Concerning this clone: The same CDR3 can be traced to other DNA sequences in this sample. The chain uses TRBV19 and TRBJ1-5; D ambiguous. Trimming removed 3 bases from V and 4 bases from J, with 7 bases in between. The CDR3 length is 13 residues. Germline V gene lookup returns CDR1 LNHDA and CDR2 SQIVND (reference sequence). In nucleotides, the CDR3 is TGTGCCAGTAGTATGGGAGTGAATCAGCCCCAGCATTTT. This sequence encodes CASSMGVNQPQHF.

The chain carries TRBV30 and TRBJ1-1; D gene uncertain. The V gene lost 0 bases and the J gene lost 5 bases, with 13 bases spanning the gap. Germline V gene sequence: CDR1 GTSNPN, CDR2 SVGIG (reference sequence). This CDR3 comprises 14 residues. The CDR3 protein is CAWSVKSLQTEAFF. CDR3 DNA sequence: TGTGCCTGGAGTGTAAAGTCCCTCCAAACTGAAGCTTTCTTT.

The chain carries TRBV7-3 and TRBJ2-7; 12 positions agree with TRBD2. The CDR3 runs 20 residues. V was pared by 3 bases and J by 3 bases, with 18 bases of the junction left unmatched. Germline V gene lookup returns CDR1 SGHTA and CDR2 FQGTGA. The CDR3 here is CASSFSWTSGELDPRYEQYV. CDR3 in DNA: TGTGCCAGCAGCTTTTCCTGGACTAGCGGGGAGCTCGACCCCCGCTACGAGCAGTACGTC.

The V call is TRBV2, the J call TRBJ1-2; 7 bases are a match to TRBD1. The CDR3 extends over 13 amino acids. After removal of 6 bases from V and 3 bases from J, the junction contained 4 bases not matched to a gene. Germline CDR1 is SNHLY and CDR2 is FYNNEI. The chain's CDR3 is CASSAGTDYGYTF. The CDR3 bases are TGTGCCAGCAGCGCCGGGACAGACTATGGCTACACCTTC.

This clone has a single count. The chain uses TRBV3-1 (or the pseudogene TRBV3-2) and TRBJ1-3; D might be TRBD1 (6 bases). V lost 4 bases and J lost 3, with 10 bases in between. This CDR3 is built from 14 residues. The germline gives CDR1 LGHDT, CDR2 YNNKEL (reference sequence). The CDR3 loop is CASSPSGDGNTIYF. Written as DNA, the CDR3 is TGTGCCAGCAGCCCCTCAGGGGATGGAAACACCATATATTTT.

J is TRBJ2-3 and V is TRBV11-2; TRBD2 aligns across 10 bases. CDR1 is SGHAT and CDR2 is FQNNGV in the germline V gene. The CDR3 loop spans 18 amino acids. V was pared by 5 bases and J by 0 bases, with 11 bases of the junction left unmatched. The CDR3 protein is CASSQTGSGGMSTDTQYF. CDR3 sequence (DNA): TGTGCCAGCAGCCAGACGGGTAGCGGGGGGATGAGCACAGATACGCAGTATTTT.

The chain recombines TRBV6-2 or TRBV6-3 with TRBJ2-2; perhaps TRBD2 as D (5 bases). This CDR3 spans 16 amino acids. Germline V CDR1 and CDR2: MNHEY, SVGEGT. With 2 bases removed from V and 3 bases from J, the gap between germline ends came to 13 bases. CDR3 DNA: TGTGCCAGCAGTTACCCCAGAGGAGGAGACACCGGGGAGCTGTTTTTT. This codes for CASSYPRGGDTGELFF.